The clone carrying this TCR beta chain came up many times. These data come from a study of T cell repertoires in cytomegalovirus infection. MiXCR, run by TCRdb on the reads, gives a single entry per CDR3 protein. The sample has 290,000 or so distinct CDR3 sequences, about 25% seen once. V lost 4 bases, J lost 4 bases, and 10 bases stayed unmatched. This CDR3 spans 17 amino acids. CDR1 is MDHEN and CDR2 is SYDVKM in the germline V gene. Sequencing used PBMCs. The sequence derives from a human donor in good health (CMV status not recorded). Some clones in this sample may be carry-over from other donors' samples. This chain uses TRBV28 with TRBJ2-2, with 9 bases identical to TRBD1. CDR3 residues: CASSSYLQGAGTGELFF. The CDR3 bases are TGTGCCAGCAGTTCCTACTTACAGGGGGCTGGCACCGGGGAGCTGTTTTTT.